This entry lists 7 T cell receptor beta chains sequenced from one sample in a study of T cells after yellow fever vaccination. A single record per CDR3 protein comes from TCRdb applying MiXCR to the 5' RACE reads. The sample has approximately 170,000 distinct CDR3 sequences, about 10% seen once. The sample in question was CD8+ T cells sorted from PBMCs, obtained 15 days after the yellow fever booster vaccination. The source is a man aged 18 to 29 who received the YFV17D yellow fever vaccine.

This clonotype was counted a few times. V usage is TRBV20-1 and J usage is TRBJ1-5; D ambiguous. The CDR3 is 12 residues long. From germline, CDR1 is DFQATT and CDR2 SNEGSKA (reference sequence). Trimming removed 3 bases at V and 4 bases at J, with 7 bases between. The DNA for the CDR3 is TGCAGTGCTAGGGCGAGAAATCAGCCCCAGCATTTT. Protein sequence: CSARARNQPQHF.

In its sample, this clonotype was seen a few times. This chain links TRBV28 with TRBJ1-2, with TRBD1 as a possible D gene (6 bases). Trimming pared 5 bases from V and 4 bases from J, leaving 17 bases between. CDR3 length: 15 residues. Looked up from germline, CDR1 is MDHEN and CDR2 is SYDVKM. CDR3 in amino acids: CASSQTGGLGYGYTF. The CDR3 nucleotides read TGTGCCAGCAGTCAAACCGGGGGGCTAGGCTATGGCTACACCTTC.

The chain combines TRBV27 with TRBJ2-7; 7 bases agree with TRBD1. With V trimmed by 5 bases and J by 3 bases, 10 bases remained unmatched. The CDR3 loop spans 15 amino acids. Germline V gives CDR1 MNHEY, CDR2 SMNVEV (reference sequence). This CDR3 reads CASSEGASLFYEQYV. Here the CDR3 DNA reads TGTGCCAGCAGTGAGGGGGCCTCCCTATTCTACGAGCAGTACGTC.

This clonotype has ten or more counts. The genes are TRBV7-6 and TRBJ1-2; tentative D call: TRBD1 (5 bases). CDR3 size: 14 residues. Germline V gene sequence: CDR1 SGHVS, CDR2 FNYEAQ. V gave up 5 bases and J gave up 1 base, with 11 bases separating them. The CDR3 is CASSLDSFNYGYTF. The DNA of the CDR3 is TGTGCCAGCAGCCTTGACAGCTTTAACTATGGCTACACCTTC.

This clonotype was observed a few times. The chain combines TRBV27 with TRBJ1-3, with D possibly matching TRBD1 (5 bases). Trimming left V 0 bases short and J 4 bases short, with 7 bases between. Germline V gene sequence: CDR1 MNHEY, CDR2 SMNVEV (reference sequence). The length of the CDR3 is 14 residues. The CDR3 loop reads CASSLSRVGNTIYF. For the CDR3, the DNA is TGTGCCAGCAGTTTATCCAGGGTGGGAAACACCATATATTTT.

This CDR3 is CASSFNYEQYF. CDR3 in DNA: TGTGCCAGCAGCTTTAACTACGAGCAGTACTTC. This sequence joins TRBV7-9 and TRBJ2-7; D ambiguous. The CDR3 length is 11 residues. V gave up 3 bases and J gave up 3 bases, with 3 bases separating them. Per the germline V gene, CDR1 is SEHNR and CDR2 is FQNEAQ (reference sequence). The entire variable domain, with the rest obtained from reference TRBV7-9 and TRBJ2-7, is as follows: DTGVSQNPRHKITKRGQNVTFRCDPISEHNRLYWYRQTLGQGPEFLTYFQNEAQLEKSRLLSDRFSAERPKGSFSTLEIQRTEQGDSAMYLCASSFNYEQYFGPGTRLTVT.

The chain employs TRBV4-1 and TRBJ2-5; D unresolved. The V end was cut by 6 bases, the J end by 0 bases, with 8 bases between. The CDR3 consists of 13 residues. CDR1 and CDR2 (germline): MGHRA, YSYEKL. The CDR3 here is CASRARNQETQYF. The CDR3 DNA follows: TGCGCCAGCAGGGCCAGGAACCAAGAGACCCAGTACTTC.